This T cell receptor (beta chain) was captured by sequencing in a study of control samples from healthy donors and cancer patients. Profiling relied on immunoSEQ multiplex PCR, and the TCRdb table lists in-frame clones only, not all of them. Altogether some 45,000 clones are present, 75% to 90% being singletons, with the ten largest covering less than 55%. This CDR3 is 15 amino acids long. Between the trimmed V and J ends, which lost 2 bases and 8 bases, there was a span of 18 bases. Germline loops: CDR1 SGHTA, CDR2 FQGNSA. This clonotype was obtained from a man aged 60 to 75 in good health. Sequencing was done on a sample of blood. The chain couples TRBV7-2 to TRBJ1-2; no definite D call. The chain's CDR3 is CASSLRPFQDKGYTF. The CDR3 DNA reads as TGTGCCAGCAGCTTAAGACCGTTCCAGGATAAAGGCTACACCTTC.